This entry concerns a single T cell receptor (beta chain). The protocol was immunoSEQ multiplex PCR, while the TCRdb copy is restricted to in-frame clones and leaves out a portion. The sample holds approximately 220,000 clones, around 93% seen once. This entry belongs to a study of T cell responses to AZD1222 COVID-19 vaccine. This clonotype originated in an adult in good health. The sample in question was peripheral blood, obtained on day 0 of MenACWY control vaccination.

The CDR3 protein is CASRREQGYNQPQHF. Written as DNA, the CDR3 is TGTGCCAGCAGGAGGGAGCAGGGGTACAATCAGCCCCAGCATTTT. The chain employs TRBV2 and TRBJ1-5; D perhaps matches TRBD1 (6 bases). The CDR3 is 15 residues long. Per germline, CDR1 SNHLY and CDR2 FYNNEI. Trimming removed 6 bases at V and 3 bases at J, with 15 bases between.